A selection of T cell receptor beta chains follows, all from one sample in a study of cytomegalovirus exposure and HLA in healthy donors. Sequencing used immunoSEQ multiplex PCR; TCRdb keeps in-frame clones, though not all of them. This table holds about 150,000 clones, around 84% found once. The specimen was PBMCs. Source of these receptors: a boy between 2 and 15 years old in good health and CMV-seronegative. Each CDR3 is given with its conserved first and last residue. The D gene is left open where the match is weak. Not all rows give a size; the values are once, few, many and, for expanded clones, a class.

abundance,j_gene,d_gene,v_gene,CDR3aa,CDR3nt
-,TRBJ2-7,-,TRBV7-6,CASSPTGPAESSYEQYF,TGTGCCAGCAGCCCCACCGGTCCAGCGGAGAGCTCCTACGAGCAGTACTTC
-,TRBJ1-2,-,TRBV6-4,CASSRRAVGYGYTF,TGTGCCAGCAGTCGGCGGGCCGTTGGCTATGGCTACACCTTC
few,TRBJ2-1,TRBD2,TRBV13,CASSPRSGGNEQFF,TGTGCCAGCAGCCCGAGGTCGGGGGGTAATGAGCAGTTCTTC
-,TRBJ2-3,-,TRBV19,CASSYRGIDTQYF,TGTGCCAGTAGTTATCGGGGGATCGATACGCAGTATTTT
-,TRBJ2-2,TRBD2,TRBV5-6,CASSLRGGTGELFF,TGTGCCAGCAGCTTACGGGGGGGCACCGGGGAGCTGTTTTTT
-,TRBJ1-5,-,TRBV28,CASSSNRGHSNQPQHF,TGTGCCAGCAGTTCCAATCGGGGACACTCCAATCAGCCCCAGCATTTT
-,TRBJ1-1,-,TRBV27,CASSLFEGAEAFF,TGTGCCAGCAGTTTATTTGAGGGGGCTGAAGCTTTCTTT
-,TRBJ1-1,-,TRBV7-3,CASSLNVVQGEAFF,TGTGCCAGCAGCCTTAACGTAGTGCAGGGTGAAGCTTTCTTT
-,TRBJ2-7,TRBD1,TRBV5-4,CASSRDRERTYEQYF,TGTGCCAGCAGCCGGGACAGGGAGAGGACCTACGAGCAGTACTTC
-,TRBJ2-1,TRBD2,TRBV11-2,CASSPLAGVGNEQFF,TGTGCCAGCAGCCCGTTAGCGGGGGTCGGGAATGAGCAGTTCTTC
-,TRBJ1-6,-,TRBV9,CASSAGRPGYSPLHF,TGTGCCAGCAGCGCCGGACGCCCGGGGTATTCACCCCTCCACTTT
-,TRBJ2-5,TRBD2,TRBV28,CASGISGRGETQYF,TGTGCCAGCGGGATTAGCGGGAGGGGGGAGACCCAGTACTTC
-,TRBJ1-3,-,TRBV28,CASSFPGAVGNTIYF,TGTGCCAGCAGTTTTCCAGGGGCAGTAGGAAACACCATATATTTT
-,TRBJ1-3,-,TRBV6-5,CASSPQPLSGNTIYF,TGTGCCAGCAGCCCACAACCCCTCTCTGGAAACACCATATATTTT
-,TRBJ1-2,-,TRBV6-1,CASSENGYGYTF,TGTGCCAGCAGTGAAAACGGGTATGGCTACACCTTC
-,TRBJ2-7,-,TRBV7-9,CSSSLPGYEQYF,TGTTCCAGCAGCCTACCGGGGTACGAGCAGTACTTC
few,TRBJ1-3,-,TRBV10-3,CAIRDSSGNTIYF,TGTGCCATCAGGGACAGCTCTGGAAACACCATATATTTT
-,TRBJ2-1,-,TRBV5-4,CASSLDRTIYNEQFF,TGTGCCAGCAGCTTGGACAGAACCATATACAATGAGCAGTTCTTC
-,TRBJ2-2,TRBD1,TRBV7-9,CASSSRDRGTGELFF,TGTGCCAGCAGCTCTCGGGACAGGGGCACCGGGGAGCTGTTTTTT
-,TRBJ1-6,TRBD1,TRBV5-1,CASSPRTGGYNSPLHF,TGCGCCAGCAGCCCAAGGACAGGGGGTTATAATTCACCCCTCCACTTT
-,TRBJ2-5,TRBD2,TRBV5-1,CASSLGGLASETQYF,TGCGCCAGCAGCTTGGGCGGACTAGCATCAGAGACCCAGTACTTC
-,TRBJ2-1,TRBD1,TRBV5-1,CASSTGTGDNNEQFF,TGCGCCAGCAGCACCGGGACAGGGGATAACAATGAGCAGTTCTTC
-,TRBJ1-3,-,TRBV28,CASSRDRQAGNTIYF,TGTGCCAGCAGTCGTGACAGGCAGGCTGGAAACACCATATATTTT
once,TRBJ2-1,TRBD2,TRBV7-6,CASSLAGGYNEQFF,TGTGCCAGCAGCCTAGCGGGGGGGTACAATGAGCAGTTCTTC
-,TRBJ1-2,-,TRBV28,CASSLTPFRGAGGYTF,TGTGCCAGCAGTTTAACCCCCTTTCGGGGGGCCGGGGGCTACACCTTC
-,TRBJ2-1,-,TRBV6-1,CASSELGGVSAEQFF,TGTGCCAGCAGTGAGTTAGGAGGGGTGAGCGCTGAGCAGTTCTTC
-,TRBJ2-7,TRBD1,TRBV6-5,CASSETGTGIYEQYF,TGTGCCAGCAGCGAAACCGGGACAGGGATCTACGAGCAGTACTTC
few,TRBJ2-5,-,TRBV13,CASTWQGQETQYF,TGTGCCAGCACGTGGCAGGGGCAAGAGACCCAGTACTTC
-,TRBJ2-7,TRBD1,TRBV5-4,CASSLAVGRAGQGPYEQYF,TGTGCCAGCAGCTTGGCGGTCGGCAGGGCTGGACAGGGGCCCTACGAGCAGTACTTC
-,TRBJ2-7,TRBD2,TRBV5-1,CANFSGSSYEQYF,TGCGCCAACTTTAGCGGGTCCTCCTACGAGCAGTACTTC
-,TRBJ2-2,TRBD2,TRBV30,CAWSLLAGVATGELFF,TGTGCCTGGAGTCTCTTAGCGGGAGTAGCAACCGGGGAGCTGTTTTTT
-,TRBJ2-3,-,TRBV6-5,CASKKAGDTDTQYF,TGTGCCAGCAAAAAGGCGGGTGACACAGATACGCAGTATTTT
-,TRBJ1-2,TRBD1,TRBV28,CASTRTGPRYTF,TGTGCCAGCACCCGGACAGGGCCTCGCTACACCTTC
-,TRBJ2-6,TRBD1,TRBV7-8,CASSAIPGQAFSGANVLTF,TGTGCCAGCAGCGCCATACCGGGACAGGCGTTCTCTGGGGCCAACGTCCTGACTTTC
-,TRBJ2-1,-,TRBV15,CATSRDPRQGGNEQFF,TGTGCCACCAGCAGAGATCCTAGGCAGGGAGGTAATGAGCAGTTCTTC
-,TRBJ2-5,TRBD2,TRBV28,CASSPWGTSVQETQYF,TGTGCCAGCAGCCCCTGGGGGACTAGCGTCCAAGAGACCCAGTACTTC
-,TRBJ2-7,-,TRBV10-1,CASSGVGSYEQYF,TGCGCCAGCAGTGGGGTCGGGAGCTACGAGCAGTACTTC
-,TRBJ2-2,TRBD1,TRBV7-9,CASSREWTGSNTGELFF,TGTGCCAGCAGCCGCGAGTGGACAGGGTCTAACACCGGGGAGCTGTTTTTT
-,TRBJ1-1,TRBD1,TRBV4-1,CASGTGERNTEAFF,TGCGCCAGCGGGACAGGGGAGAGGAACACTGAAGCTTTCTTT
-,TRBJ2-2,TRBD1,TRBV10-1,CASSEDRGFSGELFF,TGCGCCAGCAGTGAGGACAGGGGATTCTCCGGGGAGCTGTTTTTT
-,TRBJ2-1,TRBD2,TRBV5-6,CASSVKTSGRYNEQFF,TGTGCCAGCAGCGTCAAGACTAGCGGGCGATACAATGAGCAGTTCTTC
-,TRBJ2-3,-,TRBV5-1,CASRGETDTQYF,TGCGCCAGCAGAGGAGAAACAGATACGCAGTATTTT